This T cell receptor beta chain was identified during a study of cytomegalovirus exposure and HLA in healthy donors. Data came from immunoSEQ multiplex PCR; TCRdb stores just in-frame clones and leaves some out. The table includes under 150,000 clones, around 86% detected once. Concerning this clone itself: The antigen remains undetermined.

Study-wide results and limits: TCR beta chains numbering more than 150 were designated cytomegalovirus-associated. The tendency of first-cohort TCR clusters to co-occur in the 130 or so validation repertoires was identified by a subsequent analysis.

Separate from the roughly 670-subject first cohort, the approximately 130-subject validation cohort was the one that the donors belonged to. Germline CDR1 reads SGHTS; CDR2 reads YDEGEE. The CDR3 contains 11 residues. V lost 4 bases, J lost 5 bases, and 6 bases lay in between. V usage is TRBV5-8 and J usage is TRBJ2-5; D unresolved. What was sequenced was PBMCs. The clonotype was recovered from a man aged 18 to 35 in good health and CMV-seropositive. CDR3 DNA sequence: TGTGCCAGCAGCCTACAGGAGACCCAGTACTTC. This encodes CASSLQETQYF.